This T cell receptor (beta chain) originates from a study of blood T cell repertoires in COVID-19. This table comes from immunoSEQ multiplex PCR, and its TCRdb copy is limited to in-frame clones, with some not included. The sample contains nearly 300,000 clones, around 85% of which appear only once. J was trimmed by 4 bases and V by 4 bases; bases with no gene match: 8. The CDR3 has 15 amino acids. Germline V CDR1 and CDR2: SGHRS, YFSETQ. Input material: peripheral blood. The V gene is TRBV5-1, the J gene TRBJ2-3; 8 bases agree with TRBD1. The TCR comes from a human donor with COVID-19, enrolled during active disease. The donor label of this sample is uncertain. The CDR3 DNA is TGCGCCAGCAGCCCCAACAGGGGGACAGCAGATACGCAGTATTTT. It specifies CASSPNRGTADTQYF. Based on the CDR3 plus reference TRBV5-1 and TRBJ2-3, the full variable domain is KAGVTQTPRYLIKTRGQQVTLSCSPISGHRSVSWYQQTPGQGLQFLFEYFSETQRNKGNFPGRFSGRQFSNSRSEMNVSTLELGDSALYLCASSPNRGTADTQYFGPGTRLTVL.